The 10 T cell receptor beta chains in this list originate from one sample, sequenced in a study of T cells in Graves' hyperthyroidism and ophthalmopathy. Amplification targeted TCR beta CDR3 regions from RNA transcripts. The HTBI primer set drove a first-round RT-PCR of the TCR CDR3. TCRdb re-analysed the multiplex PCR reads in MiXCR, keeping a single row per CDR3 protein. Of 300,000 to 400,000 distinct CDR3 sequences in the sample, roughly an eighth were seen once. Sequencing was done on a sample of blood. These receptors originate from a woman younger than 30 with Graves' hyperthyroidism.

V usage is TRBV28 and J usage is TRBJ1-1; 10 bases fit TRBD1. Germline V gene sequence: CDR1 MDHEN, CDR2 SYDVKM. The V and J ends lost 2 bases and 3 bases, in that order; junction bases with no gene match: 9. This CDR3 is built from 17 residues. The CDR3 region is CASSLSPGTGDYTEAFF. The CDR3, as DNA: TGTGCCAGCAGTTTAAGTCCCGGGACAGGGGACTACACTGAAGCTTTCTTT. The full variable domain, rest sourced from reference TRBV28 and TRBJ1-1, is DVKVTQSSRYLVKRTGEKVFLECVQDMDHENMFWYRQDPGLGLRLIYFSYDVKMKEKGDIPEGYSVSREKKERFSLILESASTNQTSMYLCASSLSPGTGDYTEAFFGQGTRLTVV.

This clonotype was observed at least ten times. This chain connects TRBV20-1 to TRBJ1-5; D gene unclear. CDR1 is DFQATT and CDR2 is SNEGSKA in the germline V gene (reference sequence). Between the trimmed V and J ends, which lost 5 bases and 4 bases, there was a span of 9 bases. The CDR3 runs 12 residues. In nucleotides, the CDR3 is TGCAGTGCTCGCCGACGGAATCAGCCCCAGCATTTT. This sequence encodes CSARRRNQPQHF.

This clonotype has more than one count but fewer than ten. This rearrangement joins TRBV6-1 to TRBJ2-1, with D possibly being TRBD2 (5 bases). Germline-derived CDR1 and CDR2 are MNHNS and SASEGT. This CDR3 has 17 amino acids. With 6 bases removed from V and 2 bases from J, the gap between germline ends came to 20 bases. The CDR3 DNA follows: TGTGCCAGCAGCTCCTGGACTGCCGATCCAACCTACAATGAGCAGTTCTTC. This translates into CASSSWTADPTYNEQFF.

This clonotype was picked up many times. CDR3 region: CASSDKDFNYGYTF. The CDR3 DNA reads as TGTGCCAGCAGTGATAAGGATTTCAACTATGGCTACACCTTC. This chain connects TRBV2 to TRBJ1-2; no clear D gene. Trimming removed 3 bases at V and 2 bases at J, with 10 bases between. Germline CDR1 SNHLY, CDR2 FYNNEI. The CDR3 sequence is 14 residues long.

This clonotype came up a few times. The rearrangement links TRBV6-1 to TRBJ2-7; 8 nucleotides align to TRBD1. The germline V gene has CDR1 MNHNS and CDR2 SASEGT. This CDR3 comprises 14 residues. Trimming took 5 bases from V and 2 from J; bases not matched to a gene: 5. The CDR3 protein is CASSIPGQAYEQYF. The CDR3 DNA is TGTGCCAGCAGTATACCGGGACAGGCCTACGAGCAGTACTTC.

This clonotype turned up a few times. The chain employs TRBV6-2 or TRBV6-3 and TRBJ2-3, with TRBD2 identical over 8 bases. V shed 2 bases and J 6 bases; nucleotides not matched to a gene: 4. The CDR3 totals 14 residues. Germline V gene data show CDR1 as MNHEY and CDR2 as SVGEGT. The chain's CDR3 is CASSYLPGGDTQYF. The CDR3 DNA reads as TGTGCCAGCAGTTACCTCCCGGGGGGGGATACGCAGTATTTT.

V usage is TRBV9 and J usage is TRBJ2-2; D is unresolved. The germline CDR1 and CDR2 sequences are SGDLS and YYNGEE. Trimming left V 0 bases short and J 5 bases short, with 8 bases between. This CDR3 spans 14 amino acids. CDR3 protein: CASSVAGRTGELFF. CDR3 bases: TGTGCCAGCAGCGTAGCAGGAAGGACCGGGGAGCTGTTTTTT.

This clonotype was found a few times. V usage is TRBV6-9 and J usage is TRBJ1-6; D call uncertain. The germline V gene encodes CDR1 MNHGY and CDR2 SVAAGI. The CDR3 sequence is 22 residues long. Between the trimmed V and J ends, which lost 3 bases and 0 bases, there was a span of 27 bases. The CDR3 is CASSYRTRPGQPTSSYNSPLHF. The CDR3 DNA sequence: TGTGCCAGCAGTTACCGCACCCGTCCCGGGCAACCGACGAGCTCCTATAATTCACCCCTCCACTTT.

V usage is TRBV19 and J usage is TRBJ1-1; D is possibly TRBD1 (6 bases). CDR3 size: 14 residues. Trimming cost V 7 bases and J 5 bases, with 17 bases left between them. Germline CDR1 is LNHDA and CDR2 is SQIVND (reference sequence). CDR3 sequence reads: CASTKMGGQTEAFF. The CDR3 nucleotides read TGTGCCAGTACTAAGATGGGGGGGCAAACTGAAGCTTTCTTT.

V and J are TRBV20-1 and TRBJ2-3; 8 nucleotides agree with TRBD1. V trimming: 4 bases; J trimming: 4 bases; junction bases outside the gene matches: 10. There are 15 residues in the CDR3. The V gene's germline CDR1 is DFQATT and CDR2 SNEGSKA (reference sequence). In DNA form, the CDR3 reads TGCAGTGCTAATACCAGGGGGCGGAGGGCAGATACGCAGTATTTT. Encoded protein: CSANTRGRRADTQYF.